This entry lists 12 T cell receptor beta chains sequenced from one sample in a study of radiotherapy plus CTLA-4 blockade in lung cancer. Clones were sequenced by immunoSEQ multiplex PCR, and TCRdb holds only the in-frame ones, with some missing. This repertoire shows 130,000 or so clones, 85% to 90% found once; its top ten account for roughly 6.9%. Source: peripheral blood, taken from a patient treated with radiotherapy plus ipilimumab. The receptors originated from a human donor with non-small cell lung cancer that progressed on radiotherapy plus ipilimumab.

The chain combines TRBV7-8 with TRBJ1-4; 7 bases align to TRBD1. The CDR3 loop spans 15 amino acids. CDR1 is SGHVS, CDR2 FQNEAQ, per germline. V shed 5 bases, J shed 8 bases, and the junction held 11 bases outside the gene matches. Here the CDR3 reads CASSAQTGLREKLFF. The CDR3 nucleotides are TGTGCCAGCAGCGCCCAGACAGGGCTTCGGGAAAAACTGTTTTTT.

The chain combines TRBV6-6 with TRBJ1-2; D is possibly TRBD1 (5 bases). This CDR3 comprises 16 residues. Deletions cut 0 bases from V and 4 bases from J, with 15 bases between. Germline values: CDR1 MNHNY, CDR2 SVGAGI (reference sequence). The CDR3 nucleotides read TGTGCCAGCAGTTACTCGGGGACCGGAGGCGGCTATGGCTACACCTTC. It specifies CASSYSGTGGGYGYTF.

For the CDR3, the DNA is TGCGCCAGCAATCCTGGACACCTAAATTCACCCCTCCACTTT. Amino acid sequence: CASNPGHLNSPLHF. The J gene is TRBJ1-6, the V gene TRBV5-1, with D possibly matching TRBD1 (5 bases). The length of the CDR3 is 14 residues. Germline V gene lookup returns CDR1 SGHRS and CDR2 YFSETQ. The V and J ends lost 6 bases and 7 bases respectively, with 14 bases between them.

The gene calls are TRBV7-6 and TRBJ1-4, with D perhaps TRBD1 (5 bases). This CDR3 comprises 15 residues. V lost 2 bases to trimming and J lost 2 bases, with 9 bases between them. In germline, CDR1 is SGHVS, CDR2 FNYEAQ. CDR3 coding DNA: TGTGCCAGCAGCTTAAACTCAGGGACTAATGAAAAACTGTTTTTT. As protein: CASSLNSGTNEKLFF. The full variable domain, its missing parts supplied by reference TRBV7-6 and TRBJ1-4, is GAGVSQSPRYKVTKRGQDVALRCDPISGHVSLYWYRQALGQGPEFLTYFNYEAQQDKSGLPNDRFSAERPEGSISTLTIQRTEQRDSAMYRCASSLNSGTNEKLFFGSGTQLSVL.

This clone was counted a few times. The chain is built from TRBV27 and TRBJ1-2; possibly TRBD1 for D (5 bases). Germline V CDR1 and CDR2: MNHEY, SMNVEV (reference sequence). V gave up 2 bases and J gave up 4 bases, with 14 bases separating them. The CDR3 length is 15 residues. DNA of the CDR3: TGTGCCAGCAGTTTACGGAGTGGAACAGGCTATGGCTACACCTTC. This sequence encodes CASSLRSGTGYGYTF.

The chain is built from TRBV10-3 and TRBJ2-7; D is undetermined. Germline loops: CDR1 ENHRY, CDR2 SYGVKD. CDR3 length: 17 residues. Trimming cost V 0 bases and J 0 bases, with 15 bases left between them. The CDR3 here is CAISESRATGDSYEQYF. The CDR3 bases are TGTGCCATCAGTGAGTCTAGGGCTACCGGAGACTCCTACGAGCAGTACTTC.

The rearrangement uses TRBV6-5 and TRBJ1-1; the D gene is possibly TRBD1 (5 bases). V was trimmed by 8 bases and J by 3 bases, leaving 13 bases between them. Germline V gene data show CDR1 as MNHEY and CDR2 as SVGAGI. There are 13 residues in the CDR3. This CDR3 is CASRPGGDTEAFF. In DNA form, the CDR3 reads TGTGCCAGCCGACCTGGGGGGGACACTGAAGCTTTCTTT.

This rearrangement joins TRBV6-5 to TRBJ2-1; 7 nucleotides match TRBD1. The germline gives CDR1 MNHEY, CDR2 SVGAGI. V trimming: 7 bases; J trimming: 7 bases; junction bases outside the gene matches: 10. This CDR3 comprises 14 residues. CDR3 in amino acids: CASKPPGTANEQFF. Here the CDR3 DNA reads TGTGCCAGCAAACCACCCGGGACAGCAAATGAGCAGTTCTTC.

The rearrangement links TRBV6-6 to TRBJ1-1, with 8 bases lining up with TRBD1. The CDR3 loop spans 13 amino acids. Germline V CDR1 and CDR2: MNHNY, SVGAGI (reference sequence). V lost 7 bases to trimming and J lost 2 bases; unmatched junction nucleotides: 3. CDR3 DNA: TGTGCCAGCAATACAGGGGGTAACACTGAAGCTTTCTTT. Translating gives CASNTGGNTEAFF.

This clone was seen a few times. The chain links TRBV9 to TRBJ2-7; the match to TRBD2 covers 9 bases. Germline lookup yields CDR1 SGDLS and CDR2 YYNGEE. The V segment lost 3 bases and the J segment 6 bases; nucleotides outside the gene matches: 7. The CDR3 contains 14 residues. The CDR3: CASSALAGSGEQYF. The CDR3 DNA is TGTGCCAGCAGCGCTCTAGCGGGAAGCGGCGAGCAGTACTTC.

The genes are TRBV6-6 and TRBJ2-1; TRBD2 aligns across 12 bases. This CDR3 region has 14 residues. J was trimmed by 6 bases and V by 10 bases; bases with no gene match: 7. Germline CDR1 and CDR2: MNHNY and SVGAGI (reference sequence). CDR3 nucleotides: TGTGCCATCCGGCTAGCGGGAGGGCCCAATGAGCAGTTCTTC. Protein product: CAIRLAGGPNEQFF.

The CDR3 nucleotides read TGTGCCAGTAGTATAGGGCGGGAGTATGACAATGAGCAGTTCTTC. Amino acid sequence: CASSIGREYDNEQFF. V is TRBV19 and J is TRBJ2-1; TRBD2 matches at 7 bases. The CDR3 sequence is 15 residues long. The V gene's germline CDR1 is LNHDA and CDR2 SQIVND (reference sequence). Unmatched junction bases numbered 5, after V lost 1 base and J lost 5 bases.